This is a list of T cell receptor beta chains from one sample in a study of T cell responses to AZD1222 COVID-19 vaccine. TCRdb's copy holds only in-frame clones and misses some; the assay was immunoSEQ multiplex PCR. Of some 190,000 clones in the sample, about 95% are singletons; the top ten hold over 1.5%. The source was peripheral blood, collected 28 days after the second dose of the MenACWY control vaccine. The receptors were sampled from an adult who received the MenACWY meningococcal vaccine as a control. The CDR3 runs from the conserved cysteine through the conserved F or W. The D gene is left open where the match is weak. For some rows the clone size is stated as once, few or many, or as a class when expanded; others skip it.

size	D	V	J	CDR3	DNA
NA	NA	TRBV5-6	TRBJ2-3	CASSFGTSLDTQYF	TGTGCCAGCAGCTTCGGTACTAGCCTAGATACGCAGTATTTT
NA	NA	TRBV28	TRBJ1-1	CASSFPANTEAFF	TGTGCCAGCAGTTTCCCAGCGAACACTGAAGCTTTCTTT
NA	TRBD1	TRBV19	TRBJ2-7	CASSIAWTGISYEQYF	TGTGCCAGTAGTATAGCCTGGACAGGGATCTCCTACGAGCAGTACTTC
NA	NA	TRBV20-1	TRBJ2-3	CSAQKQAQYF	TGCAGTGCCCAGAAACAGGCGCAGTATTTT
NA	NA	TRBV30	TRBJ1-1	CAWIVKEAFF	TGTGCCTGGATCGTGAAAGAAGCTTTCTTT
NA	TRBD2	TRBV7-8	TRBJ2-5	CASSLVGREGETQYF	TGTGCCAGCAGCTTAGTAGGCAGGGAGGGGGAGACCCAGTACTTC
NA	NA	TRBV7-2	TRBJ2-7	CASSWTRDGAYEQYF	TGTGCCAGCAGCTGGACCCGGGACGGAGCCTACGAGCAGTACTTC
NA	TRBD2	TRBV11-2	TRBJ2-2	CASSPQGLPNTGELFF	TGTGCCAGCAGCCCGCAGGGACTACCGAACACCGGGGAGCTGTTTTTT
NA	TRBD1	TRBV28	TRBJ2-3	CASRPTGADTQYF	TGTGCCAGCAGGCCGACAGGGGCAGATACGCAGTATTTT
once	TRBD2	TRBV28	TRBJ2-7	CASSSNSLAGGHHDEQYF	TGTGCCAGCAGTTCCAATTCCCTAGCGGGGGGGCATCATGACGAGCAGTACTTC
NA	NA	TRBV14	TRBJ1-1	CASSQLTVNTEAFF	TGTGCCAGCAGCCAATTAACGGTGAACACTGAAGCTTTCTTT
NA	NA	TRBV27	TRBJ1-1	CASSLGANTEAFF	TGTGCCAGCAGTTTAGGGGCGAACACTGAAGCTTTCTTT
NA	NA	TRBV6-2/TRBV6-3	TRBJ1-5	CASSSSWTPQNQPQHF	TGTGCCAGCAGTAGTTCATGGACTCCTCAGAATCAGCCCCAGCATTTT
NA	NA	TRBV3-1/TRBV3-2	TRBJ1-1	CASSQELEGTEAFF	TGTGCCAGCAGCCAGGAACTAGAGGGCACTGAAGCTTTCTTT
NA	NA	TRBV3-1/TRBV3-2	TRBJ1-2	CASSEDLMGGYTF	TGTGCCAGCAGCGAGGATCTAATGGGGGGCTACACCTTC
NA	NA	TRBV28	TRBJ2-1	CASSAASSRNEQFF	TGTGCCAGCAGCGCCGCGTCATCCCGAAATGAGCAGTTCTTC
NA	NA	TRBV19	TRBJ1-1	CASSITGQSGTEAFF	TGTGCCAGTAGTATAACAGGGCAGAGCGGTACTGAAGCTTTCTTT
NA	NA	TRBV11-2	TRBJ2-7	CASSSDTYEQYF	TGTGCCAGCAGCTCGGACACCTACGAGCAGTACTTC
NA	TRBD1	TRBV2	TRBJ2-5	CASSPTGQESWETQYF	TGTGCCAGCAGCCCCACCGGACAGGAATCCTGGGAGACCCAGTACTTC
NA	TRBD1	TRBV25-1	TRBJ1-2	CASSASDRAPYGYTF	TGTGCCAGCAGTGCTTCGGACAGGGCCCCCTATGGCTACACCTTC
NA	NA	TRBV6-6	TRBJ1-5	CASSSPDGGNQPQHF	TGTGCCAGCAGTTCGCCCGACGGGGGCAATCAGCCCCAGCATTTT
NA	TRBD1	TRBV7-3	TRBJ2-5	CASSPGQNQETQYF	TGTGCCAGCAGCCCGGGACAGAACCAAGAGACCCAGTACTTC
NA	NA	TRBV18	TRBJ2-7	CASSPRVEGVPYEQYF	TGTGCCAGCTCACCACGGGTCGAAGGGGTGCCCTACGAGCAGTACTTC
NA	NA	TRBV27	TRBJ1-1	CASRRGSELNTEAFF	TGTGCCAGCAGACGGGGCAGCGAGTTGAACACTGAAGCTTTCTTT
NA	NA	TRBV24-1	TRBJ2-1	CATSDQTASIYEQFF	TGTGCCACCAGTGATCAGACGGCTAGTATCTATGAGCAGTTCTTC
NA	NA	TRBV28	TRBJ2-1	CASSPRANQQFF	TGTGCCAGCAGCCCGCGGGCGAACCAGCAGTTCTTC
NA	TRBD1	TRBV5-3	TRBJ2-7	CARSLVGTALISAYEQYF	TGTGCCAGAAGCTTGGTTGGGACAGCGCTAATATCTGCCTACGAGCAGTACTTC
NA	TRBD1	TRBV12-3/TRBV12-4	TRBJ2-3	CASSLTGGDTQYF	TGTGCCAGCAGTTTAACAGGGGGGGATACGCAGTATTTT
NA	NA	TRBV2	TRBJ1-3	CASSDRGTRTGNTIYF	TGTGCCAGCAGTGACCGGGGGACTCGCACTGGAAACACCATATATTTT
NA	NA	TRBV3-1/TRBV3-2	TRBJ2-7	CASSQGTAYEQYF	TGTGCCAGCAGCCAAGGGACAGCTTACGAGCAGTACTTC